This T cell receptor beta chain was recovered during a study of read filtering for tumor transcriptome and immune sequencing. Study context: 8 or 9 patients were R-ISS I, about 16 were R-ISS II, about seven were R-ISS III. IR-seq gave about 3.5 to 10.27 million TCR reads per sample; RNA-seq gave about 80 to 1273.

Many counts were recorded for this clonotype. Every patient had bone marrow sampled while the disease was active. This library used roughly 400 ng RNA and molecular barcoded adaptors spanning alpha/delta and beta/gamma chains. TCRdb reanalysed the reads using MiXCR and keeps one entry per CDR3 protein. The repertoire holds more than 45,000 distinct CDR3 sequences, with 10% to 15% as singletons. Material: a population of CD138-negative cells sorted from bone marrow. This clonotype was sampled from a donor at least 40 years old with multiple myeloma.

For the CDR3, the DNA is TGCGCCAGCAGCGCGTTTGGGAGGACGGACACTGAAGCTTTCTTT. Its translation is CASSAFGRTDTEAFF. V is TRBV5-1 and J is TRBJ1-1; D remains ambiguous. The CDR3 consists of 15 residues. V dropped 4 bases and J dropped 3 bases, with 16 bases sitting between them. CDR1 and CDR2 from the germline V gene are SGHRS and YFSETQ.